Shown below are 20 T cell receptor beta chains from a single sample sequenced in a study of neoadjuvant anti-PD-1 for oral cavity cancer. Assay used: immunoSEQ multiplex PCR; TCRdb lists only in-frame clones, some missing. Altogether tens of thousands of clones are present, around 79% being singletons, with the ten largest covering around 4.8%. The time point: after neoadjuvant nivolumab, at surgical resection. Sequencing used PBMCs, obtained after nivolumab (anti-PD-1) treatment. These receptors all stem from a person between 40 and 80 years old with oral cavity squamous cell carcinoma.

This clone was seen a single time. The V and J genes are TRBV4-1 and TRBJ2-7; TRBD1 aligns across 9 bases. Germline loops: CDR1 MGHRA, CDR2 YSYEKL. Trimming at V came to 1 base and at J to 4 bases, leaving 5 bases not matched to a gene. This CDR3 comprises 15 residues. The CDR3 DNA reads TGCGCCAGCAGCCAAGGAGGGACAGGGTTATACGAGCAGTACTTC. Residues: CASSQGGTGLYEQYF.

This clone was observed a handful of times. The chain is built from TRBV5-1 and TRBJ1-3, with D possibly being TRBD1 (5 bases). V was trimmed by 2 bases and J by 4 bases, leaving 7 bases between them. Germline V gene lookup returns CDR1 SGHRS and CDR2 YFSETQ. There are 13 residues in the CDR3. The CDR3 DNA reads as TGCGCCAGCAGCTTAGGGGACGGAAACACCATATATTTT. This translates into CASSLGDGNTIYF.

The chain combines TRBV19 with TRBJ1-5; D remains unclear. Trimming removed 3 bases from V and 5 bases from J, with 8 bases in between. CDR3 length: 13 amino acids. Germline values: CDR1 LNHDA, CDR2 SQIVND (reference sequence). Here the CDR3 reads CASSIRQYQPQHF. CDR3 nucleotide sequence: TGTGCCAGTAGTATTCGGCAATATCAGCCCCAGCATTTT.

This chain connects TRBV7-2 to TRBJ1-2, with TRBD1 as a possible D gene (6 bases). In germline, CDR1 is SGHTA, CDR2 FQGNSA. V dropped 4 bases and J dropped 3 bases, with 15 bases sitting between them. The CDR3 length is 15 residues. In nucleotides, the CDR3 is TGTGCCAGCAGCTCAGAGGGGGGCTGGGACTATGGCTACACCTTC. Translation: CASSSEGGWDYGYTF.

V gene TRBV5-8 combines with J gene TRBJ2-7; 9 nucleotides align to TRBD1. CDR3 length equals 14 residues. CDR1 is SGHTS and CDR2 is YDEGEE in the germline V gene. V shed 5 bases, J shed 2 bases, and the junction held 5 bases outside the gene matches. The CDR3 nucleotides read TGTGCCAGCAGACCAACAGGGGGCCCCTACGAGCAGTACTTC. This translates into CASRPTGGPYEQYF.

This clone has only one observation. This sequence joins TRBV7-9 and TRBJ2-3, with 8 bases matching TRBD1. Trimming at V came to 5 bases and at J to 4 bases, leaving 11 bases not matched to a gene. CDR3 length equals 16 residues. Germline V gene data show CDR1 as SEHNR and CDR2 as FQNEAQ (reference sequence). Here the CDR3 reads CASSPPRGLWADTQYF. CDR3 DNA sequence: TGTGCCAGCAGCCCACCCAGGGGGCTCTGGGCAGATACGCAGTATTTT.

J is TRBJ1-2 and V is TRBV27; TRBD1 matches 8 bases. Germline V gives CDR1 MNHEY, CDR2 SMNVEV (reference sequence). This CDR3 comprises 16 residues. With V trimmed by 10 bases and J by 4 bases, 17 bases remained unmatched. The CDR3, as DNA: TGTGCCACCCACCCATACTACGGACAGGGCGCCTATGGCTACACCTTC. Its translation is CATHPYYGQGAYGYTF.

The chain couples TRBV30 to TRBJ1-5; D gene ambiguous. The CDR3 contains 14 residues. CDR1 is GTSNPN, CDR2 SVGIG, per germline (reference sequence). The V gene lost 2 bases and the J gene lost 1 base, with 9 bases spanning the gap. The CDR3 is CAWSPFLSNQPQHF. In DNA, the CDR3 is TGTGCCTGGAGTCCCTTCTTAAGCAATCAGCCCCAGCATTTT. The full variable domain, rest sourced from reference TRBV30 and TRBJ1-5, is SQTIHQWPATLVQPVGSPLSLECTVEGTSNPNLYWYRQAAGRGLQLLFYSVGIGQISSEVPQNLSASRPQDRQFILSSKKLLLSDSGFYLCAWSPFLSNQPQHFGDGTRLSIL.

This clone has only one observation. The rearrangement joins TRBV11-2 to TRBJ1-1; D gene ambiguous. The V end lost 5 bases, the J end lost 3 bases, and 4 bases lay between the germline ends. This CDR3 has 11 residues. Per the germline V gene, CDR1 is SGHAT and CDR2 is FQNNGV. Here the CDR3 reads CASSRDTEAFF. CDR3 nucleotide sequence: TGTGCCAGCAGCCGTGACACTGAAGCTTTCTTT.

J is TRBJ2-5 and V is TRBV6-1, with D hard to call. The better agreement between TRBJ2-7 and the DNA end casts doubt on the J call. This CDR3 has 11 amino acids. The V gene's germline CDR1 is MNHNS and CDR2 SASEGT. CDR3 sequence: CASSEPYEQYF. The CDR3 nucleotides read TGTGCCAGCAGTGAACCCTACGAGCAGTACTTC.

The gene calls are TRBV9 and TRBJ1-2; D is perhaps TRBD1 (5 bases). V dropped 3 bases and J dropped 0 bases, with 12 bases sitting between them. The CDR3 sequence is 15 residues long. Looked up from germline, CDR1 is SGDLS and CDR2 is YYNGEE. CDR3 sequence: CASSASGQSNYGYTF. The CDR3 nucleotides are TGTGCCAGCAGCGCCTCAGGGCAATCTAACTATGGCTACACCTTC.

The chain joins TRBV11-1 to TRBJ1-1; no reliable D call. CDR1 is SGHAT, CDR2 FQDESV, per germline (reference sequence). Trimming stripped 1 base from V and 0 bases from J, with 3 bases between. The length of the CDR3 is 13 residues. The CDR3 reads CASSLGLNTEAFF. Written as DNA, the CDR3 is TGTGCCAGCAGCTTAGGGCTGAACACTGAAGCTTTCTTT.

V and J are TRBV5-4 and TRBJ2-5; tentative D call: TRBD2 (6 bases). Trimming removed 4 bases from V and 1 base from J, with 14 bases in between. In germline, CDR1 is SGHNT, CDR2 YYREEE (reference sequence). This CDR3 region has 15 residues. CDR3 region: CASSRELWAQETQYF. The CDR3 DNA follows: TGTGCCAGCAGCCGGGAGTTGTGGGCCCAAGAGACCCAGTACTTC.

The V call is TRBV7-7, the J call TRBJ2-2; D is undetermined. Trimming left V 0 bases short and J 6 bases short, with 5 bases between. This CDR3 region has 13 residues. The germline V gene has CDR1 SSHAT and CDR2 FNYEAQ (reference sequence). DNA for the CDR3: TGTGCCAGCAGCTTAGCGCTGGCCGGGGAGCTGTTTTTT. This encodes CASSLALAGELFF.

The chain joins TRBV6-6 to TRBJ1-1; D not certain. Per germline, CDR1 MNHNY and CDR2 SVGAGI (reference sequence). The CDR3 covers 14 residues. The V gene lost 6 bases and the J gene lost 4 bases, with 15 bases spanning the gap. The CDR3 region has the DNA TGTGCCAGCAGCGCTGAGACGTGGGGCACTGAAGCTTTCTTT. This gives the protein CASSAETWGTEAFF.

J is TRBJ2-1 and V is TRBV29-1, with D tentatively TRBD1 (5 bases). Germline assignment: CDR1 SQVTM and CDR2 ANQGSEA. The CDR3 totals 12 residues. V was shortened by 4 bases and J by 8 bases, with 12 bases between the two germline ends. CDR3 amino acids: CSVVKGRDEQFF. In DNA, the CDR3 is TGCAGCGTTGTGAAGGGGCGCGATGAGCAGTTCTTC.

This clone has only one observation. The CDR3 spells CARLMGARMPFMNTEAFF. The CDR3 DNA sequence: TGCGCCAGACTCATGGGGGCCAGAATGCCTTTTATGAACACTGAAGCTTTCTTT. The chain couples TRBV10-1 to TRBJ1-1; perhaps TRBD1 as D (6 bases). CDR1 WNHNN and CDR2 SYGVQD come from the germline V gene (reference sequence). Trimming cost V 9 bases and J 0 bases, with 26 bases left between them. CDR3 size: 18 residues.

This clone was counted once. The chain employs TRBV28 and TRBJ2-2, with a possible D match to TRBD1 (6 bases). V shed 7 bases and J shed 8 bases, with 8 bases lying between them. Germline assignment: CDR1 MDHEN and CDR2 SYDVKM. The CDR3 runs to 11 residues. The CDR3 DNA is TGTGCCAGCAACAGGGTGGGGGAGCTGTTTTTT. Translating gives CASNRVGELFF.

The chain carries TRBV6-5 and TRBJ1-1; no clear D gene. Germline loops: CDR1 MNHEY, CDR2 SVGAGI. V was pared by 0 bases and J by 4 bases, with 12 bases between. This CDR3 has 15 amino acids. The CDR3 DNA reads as TGTGCCAGCAGTTACTCGATTGGGATTGCCACTGAAGCTTTCTTT. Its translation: CASSYSIGIATEAFF.

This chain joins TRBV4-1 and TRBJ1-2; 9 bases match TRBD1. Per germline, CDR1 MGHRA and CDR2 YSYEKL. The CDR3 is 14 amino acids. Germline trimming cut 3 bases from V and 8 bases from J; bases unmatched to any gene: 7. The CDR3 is CASSHPQGAQGYTF. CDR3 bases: TGCGCCAGCAGCCACCCACAGGGGGCGCAAGGCTACACCTTC.